One T cell receptor (beta chain) is described in this entry. Its antigen is currently unknown. The data derive from a study of beta chain features in type 1 diabetes. Study in general: Examined across all samples were about 99,000,000 sorted cells.

Germline V gives CDR1 MDHEN, CDR2 SYDVKM. The CDR3 is 13 amino acids. The ends were cut back, 6 bases at V and 2 bases at J, with 10 bases in the middle. The investigators reverse transcribed all of the isolated RNA, so they sequenced expressed TCRB transcripts. Assay used: immunoSEQ multiplex PCR; TCRdb lists only in-frame clones, some missing. The sample lists 310,000 or so clones, roughly 15% occurring once. Findings and caveats of the study: The naive, central memory and Treg TCRB repertoires showed an apparent similarity that was greater among patients than among healthy donors. Among all four CD4+ subsets, Type 1 diabetes patients had TCRB CDR3s that were moderately but significantly shorter.

Sequenced material: naive CD4+ T cells from blood. The clonotype originates from a man in his late teens or twenties with type 1 diabetes. This sequence joins TRBV28 and TRBJ1-1; no definite D call. DNA for the CDR3: TGTGCCAGCAGGGGTCGGGTAAACACTGAAGCTTTCTTT. Its translation is CASRGRVNTEAFF.